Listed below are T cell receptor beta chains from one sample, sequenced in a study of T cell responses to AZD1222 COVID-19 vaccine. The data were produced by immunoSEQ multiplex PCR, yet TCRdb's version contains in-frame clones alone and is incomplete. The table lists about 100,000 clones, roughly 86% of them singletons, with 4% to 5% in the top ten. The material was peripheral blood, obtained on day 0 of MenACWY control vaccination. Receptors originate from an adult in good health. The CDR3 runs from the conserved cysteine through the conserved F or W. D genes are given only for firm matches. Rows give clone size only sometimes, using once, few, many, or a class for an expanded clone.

CDR3 protein: CASSYWTGPDEQYF
CDR3 DNA: TGTGCCAGCAGCTACTGGACAGGGCCGGACGAGCAGTACTTC
J gene: TRBJ2-7
V gene: TRBV7-9
clone size: .
D gene: TRBD1

CDR3 protein: CAWSPEYYGYTF
CDR3 DNA: TGTGCCTGGAGTCCCGAATACTATGGCTACACCTTC
J gene: TRBJ1-2
V gene: TRBV30
clone size: few
D gene: .

CDR3 protein: CASSMTGGNEKLFF
CDR3 DNA: TGTGCCAGTAGTATGACAGGGGGGAATGAAAAACTGTTTTTT
J gene: TRBJ1-4
V gene: TRBV19
clone size: .
D gene: TRBD1

CDR3 protein: CASSPSPGLQGDEKLFF
CDR3 DNA: TGTGCCAGCAGCCCCTCCCCCGGGCTCCAGGGAGATGAAAAACTGTTTTTT
J gene: TRBJ1-4
V gene: TRBV14
clone size: .
D gene: .

CDR3 protein: CASSIDLAGGTGELFF
CDR3 DNA: TGTGCCAGTAGTATAGATCTAGCGGGAGGGACCGGGGAGCTGTTTTTT
J gene: TRBJ2-2
V gene: TRBV19
clone size: .
D gene: TRBD2

CDR3 protein: CASSNPPGPYNEQFF
CDR3 DNA: TGTGCCAGCAGTAACCCCCCTGGGCCCTACAATGAGCAGTTCTTC
J gene: TRBJ2-1
V gene: TRBV6-6
clone size: .
D gene: .

CDR3 protein: CASSLGDRAYGYTF
CDR3 DNA: TGTGCCAGCAGTTTGGGGGACAGGGCCTATGGCTACACCTTC
J gene: TRBJ1-2
V gene: TRBV28
clone size: .
D gene: TRBD1

CDR3 protein: CASSFPSGTGYVNTEAFF
CDR3 DNA: TGTGCCAGCAGTTTTCCCTCCGGGACAGGGTATGTTAACACTGAAGCTTTCTTT
J gene: TRBJ1-1
V gene: TRBV28
clone size: .
D gene: TRBD1

CDR3 protein: CASSMGNSRRADTQYF
CDR3 DNA: TGTGCCAGTAGTATGGGGAATAGCCGACGGGCAGATACGCAGTATTTT
J gene: TRBJ2-3
V gene: TRBV19
clone size: few
D gene: .

CDR3 protein: CASSPGTGYNEQFF
CDR3 DNA: TGTGCCAGCTCCCCCGGGACAGGGTACAATGAGCAGTTCTTC
J gene: TRBJ2-1
V gene: TRBV18
clone size: .
D gene: TRBD1

CDR3 protein: CASSSGTSSFSTDTQYF
CDR3 DNA: TGTGCCAGCAGCTCCGGGACTAGTTCCTTTAGCACAGATACGCAGTATTTT
J gene: TRBJ2-3
V gene: TRBV7-2
clone size: .
D gene: TRBD2

CDR3 protein: CASSLGSVLSNSPLHF
CDR3 DNA: TGTGCCAGCAGCTTGGGTTCCGTTCTGAGTAATTCACCCCTCCACTTT
J gene: TRBJ1-6
V gene: TRBV7-8
clone size: few
D gene: .

CDR3 protein: CASSRPTGAEGYTF
CDR3 DNA: TGTGCCAGCAGCCGGCCTACCGGTGCCGAGGGCTACACCTTC
J gene: TRBJ1-2
V gene: TRBV5-4
clone size: .
D gene: .

CDR3 protein: CASSLRGSISGNTIYF
CDR3 DNA: TGTGCCAGCAGTTTACGTGGCTCGATCTCTGGAAACACCATATATTTT
J gene: TRBJ1-3
V gene: TRBV27
clone size: .
D gene: .

CDR3 protein: CASSYPSDRNYGYTF
CDR3 DNA: TGTGCCAGCAGTTACCCCTCAGACAGGAACTATGGCTACACCTTC
J gene: TRBJ1-2
V gene: TRBV6-2/TRBV6-3
clone size: .
D gene: .

CDR3 protein: CASRDRAGNTIYF
CDR3 DNA: TGTGCCAGTAGGGACAGGGCTGGAAACACCATATATTTT
J gene: TRBJ1-3
V gene: TRBV19
clone size: .
D gene: TRBD1

CDR3 protein: CASRDPLGTDTQYF
CDR3 DNA: TGTGCCAGCAGAGACCCGCTGGGCACAGATACGCAGTATTTT
J gene: TRBJ2-3
V gene: TRBV6-5
clone size: .
D gene: .

CDR3 protein: CASSQVRTGGAPLHF
CDR3 DNA: TGCGCCAGCAGCCAAGTCCGTACAGGGGGTGCACCCCTCCACTTT
J gene: TRBJ1-6
V gene: TRBV4-1
clone size: .
D gene: TRBD1

CDR3 protein: CASSLGRGNTEAFF
CDR3 DNA: TGTGCCAGCAGCTTAGGCAGGGGTAACACTGAAGCTTTCTTT
J gene: TRBJ1-1
V gene: TRBV7-9
clone size: .
D gene: .

CDR3 protein: CASSFPSGRAGRARSYNEQFF
CDR3 DNA: TGTGCTAGCAGCTTTCCCAGCGGAAGGGCCGGGAGGGCCCGATCCTACAATGAGCAGTTCTTC
J gene: TRBJ2-1
V gene: TRBV7-7
clone size: .
D gene: TRBD2

CDR3 protein: CASSLFRSNQPQHF
CDR3 DNA: TGTGCCAGCAGTTTATTCAGGTCGAATCAGCCCCAGCATTTT
J gene: TRBJ1-5
V gene: TRBV28
clone size: .
D gene: .

CDR3 protein: CASSLDPAGEQYF
CDR3 DNA: TGTGCCAGCAGCTTAGATCCAGCGGGCGAGCAGTACTTC
J gene: TRBJ2-7
V gene: TRBV11-3
clone size: .
D gene: .

CDR3 protein: CASSPGRAINYGYTF
CDR3 DNA: TGCGCCAGCAGCCCGGGCCGGGCCATAAACTATGGCTACACCTTC
J gene: TRBJ1-2
V gene: TRBV4-1
clone size: .
D gene: .

CDR3 protein: CASSQAESPGGYTF
CDR3 DNA: TGTGCCAGCAGCCAAGCGGAATCCCCTGGGGGCTACACCTTC
J gene: TRBJ1-2
V gene: TRBV4-2
clone size: .
D gene: .

CDR3 protein: CASSQVASGEETQYF
CDR3 DNA: TGCGCCAGCAGCCAAGTGGCTAGCGGGGAGGAGACCCAGTACTTC
J gene: TRBJ2-5
V gene: TRBV4-1
clone size: .
D gene: TRBD2

CDR3 protein: CASTRQANTEAFF
CDR3 DNA: TGTGCCAGCACTCGGCAGGCGAACACTGAAGCTTTCTTT
J gene: TRBJ1-1
V gene: TRBV6-5
clone size: .
D gene: .

CDR3 protein: CASSYRGRGADTQYF
CDR3 DNA: TGTGCCAGCAGCTACAGGGGGCGCGGGGCAGATACGCAGTATTTT
J gene: TRBJ2-3
V gene: TRBV7-6
clone size: .
D gene: TRBD1

CDR3 protein: CASSYSASGGPPSYNEQFF
CDR3 DNA: TGTGCCAGCAGTTACTCAGCTAGCGGGGGGCCTCCTTCCTACAATGAGCAGTTCTTC
J gene: TRBJ2-1
V gene: TRBV6-2/TRBV6-3
clone size: once
D gene: TRBD2

CDR3 protein: CASSQVPGYYGYTF
CDR3 DNA: TGTGCCAGCAGCCAAGTGCCGGGGTACTATGGCTACACCTTC
J gene: TRBJ1-2
V gene: TRBV3-1/TRBV3-2
clone size: .
D gene: .

CDR3 protein: CASSYSTGLNYGYTF
CDR3 DNA: TGTGCCAGCAGTTACTCGACAGGTCTTAACTATGGCTACACCTTC
J gene: TRBJ1-2
V gene: TRBV6-5
clone size: .
D gene: .

CDR3 protein: CASSYHTLSDTQYF
CDR3 DNA: TGTGCCAGCAGCTACCACACCTTGTCAGATACGCAGTATTTT
J gene: TRBJ2-3
V gene: TRBV7-2
clone size: .
D gene: .

CDR3 protein: CASSLFLGGYYGYTF
CDR3 DNA: TGTGCCAGCAGCTTATTCTTAGGGGGCTACTATGGCTACACCTTC
J gene: TRBJ1-2
V gene: TRBV11-2
clone size: .
D gene: TRBD1

CDR3 protein: CASPPGRVRQETQYF
CDR3 DNA: TGTGCCAGCCCCCCGGGGAGGGTAAGGCAAGAGACCCAGTACTTC
J gene: TRBJ2-5
V gene: TRBV19
clone size: .
D gene: TRBD2

CDR3 protein: CASDPQGSYNSPLHF
CDR3 DNA: TGTGCCAGCGACCCACAGGGCTCCTATAATTCACCCCTCCACTTT
J gene: TRBJ1-6
V gene: TRBV6-5
clone size: .
D gene: .

CDR3 protein: CASSQEPGAYGYTF
CDR3 DNA: TGCGCCAGCAGCCAAGAACCAGGAGCGTATGGCTACACCTTC
J gene: TRBJ1-2
V gene: TRBV4-1
clone size: .
D gene: .

CDR3 protein: CASSLNQPQHF
CDR3 DNA: TGTGCCAGCAGTTTAAATCAGCCCCAGCATTTT
J gene: TRBJ1-5
V gene: TRBV28
clone size: .
D gene: .

CDR3 protein: CASSVGPSPGQGKNEQFF
CDR3 DNA: TGTGCCAGCAGCGTAGGTCCTTCCCCGGGACAGGGAAAGAATGAGCAGTTCTTC
J gene: TRBJ2-1
V gene: TRBV9
clone size: .
D gene: TRBD1

CDR3 protein: CASSIPGSDRFF
CDR3 DNA: TGTGCCAGCAGTATCCCGGGGTCGGATCGGTTCTTT
J gene: TRBJ1-1
V gene: TRBV6-2/TRBV6-3
clone size: .
D gene: .

CDR3 protein: CATSRDRGSGNTIYF
CDR3 DNA: TGTGCCACCAGCAGAGACAGGGGCTCTGGAAACACCATATATTTT
J gene: TRBJ1-3
V gene: TRBV15
clone size: .
D gene: .

CDR3 protein: CASSQDTGSHQPQHF
CDR3 DNA: TGTGCCAGCAGCCAAGATACGGGGTCCCATCAGCCCCAGCATTTT
J gene: TRBJ1-5
V gene: TRBV3-1/TRBV3-2
clone size: .
D gene: .

CDR3 protein: CASSRSTGQGYTEAFF
CDR3 DNA: TGTGCCAGCAGCCGTAGTACAGGGCAGGGATACACTGAAGCTTTCTTT
J gene: TRBJ1-1
V gene: TRBV27
clone size: .
D gene: .

CDR3 protein: CASSGSVGYTF
CDR3 DNA: TGTGCCAGCAGCGGCAGTGTAGGCTACACCTTC
J gene: TRBJ1-2
V gene: TRBV5-4
clone size: .
D gene: .

CDR3 protein: CASSPGRSDGYEQYF
CDR3 DNA: TGTGCCAGCAGCCCCGGCAGGAGTGACGGATACGAGCAGTACTTC
J gene: TRBJ2-7
V gene: TRBV5-5
clone size: once
D gene: .

CDR3 protein: CASGDAYNEQFF
CDR3 DNA: TGTGCCAGCGGCGATGCCTACAATGAGCAGTTCTTC
J gene: TRBJ2-1
V gene: TRBV9
clone size: .
D gene: .

CDR3 protein: CASSQGAGSYNEQFF
CDR3 DNA: TGTGCCAGCAGCCAAGGTGCAGGCTCCTACAATGAGCAGTTCTTC
J gene: TRBJ2-1
V gene: TRBV13
clone size: .
D gene: .

CDR3 protein: CASSLDQGASGYTF
CDR3 DNA: TGTGCCAGCAGCTTAGACCAGGGGGCCTCTGGCTACACCTTC
J gene: TRBJ1-2
V gene: TRBV7-3
clone size: .
D gene: TRBD1

CDR3 protein: CASSQASGPGTGELFF
CDR3 DNA: TGCGCCAGCAGCCAAGCCTCCGGGCCCGGAACCGGGGAGCTGTTTTTT
J gene: TRBJ2-2
V gene: TRBV4-3
clone size: .
D gene: .

CDR3 protein: CASSPGQTTYGYTF
CDR3 DNA: TGTGCCAGCAGCCCCGGACAGACTACCTATGGCTACACCTTC
J gene: TRBJ1-2
V gene: TRBV5-6
clone size: .
D gene: .

CDR3 protein: CASSGSGSTGEQYF
CDR3 DNA: TGTGCCAGCAGTGGTAGCGGGAGTACGGGCGAGCAGTACTTC
J gene: TRBJ2-7
V gene: TRBV2
clone size: .
D gene: TRBD2

CDR3 protein: CSANRGPEQYF
CDR3 DNA: TGCAGTGCAAACAGGGGCCCCGAGCAGTACTTC
J gene: TRBJ2-7
V gene: TRBV20-1
clone size: .
D gene: TRBD1

CDR3 protein: CATSETGRWDGYTF
CDR3 DNA: TGTGCCACCAGTGAGACAGGACGGTGGGATGGCTACACCTTC
J gene: TRBJ1-2
V gene: TRBV24-1
clone size: once
D gene: .

CDR3 protein: CASSYSTGQGVSPLHF
CDR3 DNA: TGTGCCAGCAGTTACTCGACGGGACAGGGTGTTTCACCCCTCCACTTT
J gene: TRBJ1-6
V gene: TRBV6-6
clone size: .
D gene: TRBD1

CDR3 protein: CAWSSQGYGYTF
CDR3 DNA: TGTGCCTGGAGTTCGCAGGGTTATGGCTACACCTTC
J gene: TRBJ1-2
V gene: TRBV30
clone size: .
D gene: .

CDR3 protein: CASSARTGREYTF
CDR3 DNA: TGTGCCAGCAGCGCCCGGACAGGGCGCGAGTATACCTTC
J gene: TRBJ1-2
V gene: TRBV9
clone size: .
D gene: TRBD1

CDR3 protein: CASTQTRDILGNSNQPQHF
CDR3 DNA: TGTGCCAGCACGCAAACCCGGGACATATTAGGCAATAGCAATCAGCCCCAGCATTTT
J gene: TRBJ1-5
V gene: TRBV18
clone size: few
D gene: .

CDR3 protein: CASSPEGQDPYEQYF
CDR3 DNA: TGTGCCAGCTCACCCGAGGGACAGGACCCCTACGAGCAGTACTTC
J gene: TRBJ2-7
V gene: TRBV18
clone size: .
D gene: TRBD1

CDR3 protein: CASSYLGGTGSTGELFF
CDR3 DNA: TGCGCCAGCAGCTACCTTGGGGGGACAGGGAGCACCGGGGAGCTGTTTTTT
J gene: TRBJ2-2
V gene: TRBV5-1
clone size: .
D gene: TRBD1

CDR3 protein: CASSSAPGGWGEDSPLHF
CDR3 DNA: TGTGCCAGCTCTTCCGCCCCAGGGGGTTGGGGTGAGGATTCACCCCTCCACTTT
J gene: TRBJ1-6
V gene: TRBV11-2
clone size: few
D gene: TRBD1

CDR3 protein: CASSPGTGGSYGYTF
CDR3 DNA: TGTGCCAGCAGTCCCGGGACAGGTGGGTCCTATGGCTACACCTTC
J gene: TRBJ1-2
V gene: TRBV27
clone size: .
D gene: TRBD1